The present TCR beta chain was sequenced within a study of blood T cell repertoires in COVID-19. Overall study: COVID-19 samples, acute and convalescent, were from the United States, Italy and Spain.

Original methodology: Scientists estimated how many nucleated cells there were by amplifying reference gene primers. Assay used: immunoSEQ multiplex PCR; TCRdb lists only in-frame clones, some missing. The DNA was the basis for D and trimming; V, J and clone size are from that table. The data contain approximately 46,000 clones, roughly 85% of them singletons. CDR1 MRHNA and CDR2 SNTAGT come from the germline V gene. J lost 1 base, V lost 4 bases, and 4 bases had no gene match. The CDR3 sequence is 15 residues long. Specimen: peripheral blood. This sequence originates from a human donor in a cohort sampled during active COVID-19. The chain links TRBV6-4 to TRBJ2-1; TRBD2 matches at 7 bases. The CDR3 DNA reads as TGTGCCAGCAGTGTGGATAGCGGGTCCTACAATGAGCAGTTCTTC. It specifies CASSVDSGSYNEQFF.